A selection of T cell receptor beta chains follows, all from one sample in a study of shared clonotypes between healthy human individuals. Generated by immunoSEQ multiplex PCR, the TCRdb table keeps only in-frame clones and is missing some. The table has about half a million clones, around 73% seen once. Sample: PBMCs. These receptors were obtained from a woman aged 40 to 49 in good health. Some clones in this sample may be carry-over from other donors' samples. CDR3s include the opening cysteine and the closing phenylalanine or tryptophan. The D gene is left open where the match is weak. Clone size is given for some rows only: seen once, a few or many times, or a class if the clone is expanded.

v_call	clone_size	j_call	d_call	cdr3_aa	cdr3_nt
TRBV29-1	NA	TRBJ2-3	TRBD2	CSVTGVAGGYTDTQYF	TGCAGCGTCACAGGAGTAGCGGGAGGGTACACAGATACGCAGTATTTT
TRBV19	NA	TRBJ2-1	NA	CASSISGNNEQFF	TGTGCCAGTAGTATCTCGGGAAACAATGAGCAGTTCTTC
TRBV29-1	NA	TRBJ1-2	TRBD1	CSVEGDRGGYTF	TGCAGCGTTGAGGGGGACAGGGGTGGCTACACCTTC
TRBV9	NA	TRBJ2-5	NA	CASSVAAGRETQYF	TGTGCCAGCAGCGTAGCGGCAGGACGAGAGACCCAGTACTTC
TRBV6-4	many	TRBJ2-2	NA	CASSDRATGELFF	TGTGCCAGCAGTGACAGGGCCACCGGGGAGCTGTTTTTT
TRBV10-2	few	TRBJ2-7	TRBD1	CASSAGTGSYEQYF	TGCGCCAGCAGCGCCGGGACAGGCTCCTACGAGCAGTACTTC
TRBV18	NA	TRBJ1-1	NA	CASSPRVVNTEAFF	TGTGCCAGCTCACCACGTGTGGTGAACACTGAAGCTTTCTTT
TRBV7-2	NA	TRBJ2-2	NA	CASSLTSQGPGELFF	TGTGCCAGCAGCTTAACCTCCCAGGGCCCCGGGGAGCTGTTTTTT
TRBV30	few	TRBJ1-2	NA	CAWRHDSRGFPGYTF	TGTGCCTGGAGGCACGACTCCCGGGGATTTCCTGGCTACACCTTC
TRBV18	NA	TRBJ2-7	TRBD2	CASSPRTSGSSYEQYF	TGTGCCAGCTCACCCAGGACTAGCGGGAGCTCCTACGAGCAGTACTTC
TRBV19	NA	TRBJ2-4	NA	CASSAQGAKNIQYF	TGTGCCAGTAGTGCACAGGGAGCCAAAAACATTCAGTACTTC
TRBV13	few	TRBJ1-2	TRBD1	CASSVRDRPNYGYTF	TGTGCCAGCAGCGTAAGGGACAGGCCGAACTATGGCTACACCTTC
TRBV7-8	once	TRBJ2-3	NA	CASSLYGPGQHSTDTQYF	TGTGCCAGCAGCTTATACGGCCCGGGACAACATAGCACAGATACGCAGTATTTT
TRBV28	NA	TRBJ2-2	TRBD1	CASSTRTLSGQGATGELFF	TGTGCCAGCAGTACCAGAACCCTCTCAGGACAGGGTGCCACCGGGGAGCTGTTTTTT
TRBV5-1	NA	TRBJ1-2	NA	CASSSGQLPGYTF	TGCGCCAGCAGTTCCGGACAGCTCCCTGGCTACACCTTC
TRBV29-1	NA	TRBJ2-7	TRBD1	CSVEGQLGTREQYF	TGCAGCGTTGAGGGACAGCTGGGTACTCGCGAGCAGTACTTC
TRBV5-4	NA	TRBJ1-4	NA	CASSLGVGDRLFF	TGTGCCAGCAGCTTGGGGGTGGGAGACCGTCTGTTTTTT
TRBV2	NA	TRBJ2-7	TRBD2	CASSRTSGSYEQYF	TGTGCCAGCAGCAGGACTAGCGGGAGCTACGAGCAGTACTTC
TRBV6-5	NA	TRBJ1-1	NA	CASSYSIGRWNTEAFF	TGTGCCAGCAGTTACTCGATTGGGAGGTGGAACACTGAAGCTTTCTTT
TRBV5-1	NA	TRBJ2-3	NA	CASSFGKSGDTQYF	TGCGCCAGCAGCTTCGGCAAGAGCGGGGATACGCAGTATTTT
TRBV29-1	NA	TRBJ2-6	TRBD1	CSVEDRDRGGSGANVLTF	TGCAGCGTTGAAGACCGGGACAGGGGTGGATCTGGGGCCAACGTCCTGACTTTC
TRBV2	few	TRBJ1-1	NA	CAQTAGVTEAFF	TGTGCCCAGACAGCAGGAGTTACTGAAGCTTTCTTT
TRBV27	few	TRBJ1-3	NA	CASSSRRSSGNTIYF	TGTGCCAGCAGTTCCCGACGGAGCTCTGGAAACACCATATATTTT
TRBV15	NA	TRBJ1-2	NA	CATSRGLDRTDYGYTF	TGTGCCACCAGCAGAGGCTTGGACAGAACGGACTATGGCTACACCTTC
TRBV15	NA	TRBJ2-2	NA	CATSRDLLLNGELFF	TGTGCCACCAGCAGAGATCTACTATTAAACGGGGAGCTGTTTTTT
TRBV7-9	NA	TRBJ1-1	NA	CASSSGLGEAFF	TGTGCCAGCAGCTCCGGGTTGGGTGAAGCTTTCTTT
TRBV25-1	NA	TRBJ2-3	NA	CASRALTGRGRDTQYF	TGTGCCAGCAGGGCGTTGACGGGACGGGGAAGGGATACGCAGTATTTT
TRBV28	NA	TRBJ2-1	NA	CASTGQFRADEQFF	TGTGCCAGCACCGGACAGTTTAGGGCGGATGAGCAGTTCTTC
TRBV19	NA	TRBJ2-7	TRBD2	CASSKTSGRYEQYF	TGTGCCAGTAGCAAGACTAGCGGGAGATACGAGCAGTACTTC
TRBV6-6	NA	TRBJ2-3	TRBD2	CASNGAGEVPDTQYF	TGTGCCAGCAACGGGGCGGGAGAGGTCCCAGATACGCAGTATTTT
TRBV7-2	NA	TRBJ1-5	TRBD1	CASSRDRDQPQHF	TGTGCCAGCAGCCGGGACAGAGATCAGCCCCAGCATTTT
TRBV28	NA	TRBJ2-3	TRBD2	CASSPSGGGTDTQYF	TGTGCCAGCAGTCCCTCCGGGGGAGGGACAGATACGCAGTATTTT
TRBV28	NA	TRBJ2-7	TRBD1	CASSLTGGASSYEQYF	TGTGCCAGCAGTTTGACAGGGGGCGCTTCCTCCTACGAGCAGTACTTC
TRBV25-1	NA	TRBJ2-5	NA	CASSATQMQYF	TGTGCCAGCAGTGCAACACAAATGCAGTACTTC
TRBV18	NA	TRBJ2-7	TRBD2	CASRTSGRAYEQYF	TGTGCCTCCCGGACTAGCGGGAGGGCCTACGAGCAGTACTTC
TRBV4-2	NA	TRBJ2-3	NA	CASSQLGSSGLSTDTQYF	TGTGCCAGCAGCCAACTTGGCTCCAGCGGCCTTAGCACAGATACGCAGTATTTT
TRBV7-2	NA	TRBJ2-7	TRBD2	CASSLGPALASYEQYF	TGTGCCAGCAGCTTAGGTCCTGCACTAGCGAGCTACGAGCAGTACTTC
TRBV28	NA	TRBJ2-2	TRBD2	CASSLILAGDTGELFF	TGTGCCAGCAGTTTAATCCTAGCGGGAGACACCGGGGAGCTGTTTTTT
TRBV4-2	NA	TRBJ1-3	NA	CASSQLQSSGNTIYF	TGTGCCAGCAGCCAACTCCAGTCCTCTGGAAACACCATATATTTT
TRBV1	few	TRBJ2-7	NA	CTSSQDLVTSASSYEQYF	TGCACCAGCAGCCAAGATCTTGTGACTAGCGCGAGCTCCTACGAGCAGTACTTC
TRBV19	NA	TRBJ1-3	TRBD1	CASSPGQADMGTIYF	TGTGCCAGTAGTCCCGGACAGGCGGATATGGGCACCATATATTTT
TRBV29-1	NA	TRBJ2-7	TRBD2	CSVEGTSGGDEQYF	TGCAGCGTTGAAGGGACTAGCGGGGGTGACGAGCAGTACTTC
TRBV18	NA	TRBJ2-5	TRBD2	CASSPLAGDLQETQYF	TGTGCCAGCTCACCTTTAGCGGGAGACCTTCAAGAGACCCAGTACTTC
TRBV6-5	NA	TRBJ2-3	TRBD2	CASSYSPSGADTQYF	TGTGCCAGCAGTTACTCCCCTAGCGGGGCGGATACGCAGTATTTT
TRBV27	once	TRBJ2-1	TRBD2	CASSLFRSGTSGYNEQFF	TGTGCCAGCAGTTTATTTCGGTCCGGGACTAGCGGATACAATGAGCAGTTCTTC
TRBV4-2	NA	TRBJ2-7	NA	CASSQEFGGASYEQYF	TGTGCCAGCAGCCAAGAATTTGGCGGGGCCTCCTACGAGCAGTACTTC